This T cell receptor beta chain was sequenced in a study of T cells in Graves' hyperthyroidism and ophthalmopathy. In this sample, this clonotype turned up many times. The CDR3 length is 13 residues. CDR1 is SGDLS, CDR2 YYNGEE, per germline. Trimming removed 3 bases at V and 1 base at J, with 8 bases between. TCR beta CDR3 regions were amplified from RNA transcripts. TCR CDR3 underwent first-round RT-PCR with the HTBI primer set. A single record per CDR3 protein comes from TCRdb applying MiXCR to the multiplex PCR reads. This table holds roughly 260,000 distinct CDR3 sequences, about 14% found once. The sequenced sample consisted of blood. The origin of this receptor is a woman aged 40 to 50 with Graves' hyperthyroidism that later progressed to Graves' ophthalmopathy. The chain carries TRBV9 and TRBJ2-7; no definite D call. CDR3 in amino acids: CASSADGSYEQYF. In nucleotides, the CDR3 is TGTGCCAGCAGCGCGGACGGGTCCTACGAGCAGTACTTC.